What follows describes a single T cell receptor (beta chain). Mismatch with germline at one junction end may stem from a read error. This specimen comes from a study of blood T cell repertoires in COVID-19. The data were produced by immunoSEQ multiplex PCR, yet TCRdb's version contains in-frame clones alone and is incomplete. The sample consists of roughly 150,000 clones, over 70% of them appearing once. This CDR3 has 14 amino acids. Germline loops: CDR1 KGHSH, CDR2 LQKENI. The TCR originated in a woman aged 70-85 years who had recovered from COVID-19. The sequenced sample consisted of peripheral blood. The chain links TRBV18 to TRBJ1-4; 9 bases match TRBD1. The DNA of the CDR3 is TGTACCAGCTCACGGGACAGGGTTTCGGAAAAACTGTTTTTT. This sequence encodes CTSSRDRVSEKLFF.